Shown below are 12 T cell receptor beta chains from a single sample sequenced in a study of blood T cell repertoires in COVID-19. Only in-frame clones appear in the TCRdb table, and some are missing; sequencing was by immunoSEQ multiplex PCR. Of under 150,000 clones in the sample, roughly four fifths were seen once. Material: peripheral blood. Every receptor here comes from a human donor in a cohort sampled during active COVID-19.

The J gene is TRBJ2-7, the V gene TRBV5-6, with D perhaps matching TRBD2 (6 bases). The CDR3 contains 15 residues. Trimming stripped 1 base from V and 3 bases from J, with 14 bases between. The germline V gene has CDR1 SGHDT and CDR2 YYEEEE. The CDR3, as DNA: TGTGCCAGCAGCTTGCAGGTCGGGGGAATCTACGAGCAGTACTTC. Encoded protein: CASSLQVGGIYEQYF. Supplemented by reference TRBV5-6 and TRBJ2-7, the full variable domain reads DAGVTQSPTHLIKTRGQQVTLRCSPKSGHDTVSWYQQALGQGPQFIFQYYEEEERQRGNFPDRFSGHQFPNYSSELNVNALLLGDSALYLCASSLQVGGIYEQYFGPGTRLTVT.

V is TRBV5-4 and J is TRBJ2-7, with D possibly matching TRBD1 (6 bases). The V gene's germline CDR1 is SGHNT and CDR2 YYREEE (reference sequence). V shed 0 bases and J shed 0 bases, with 10 bases lying between them. The CDR3 consists of 15 residues. Here the CDR3 reads CASSLVWDTSYEQYF. The CDR3 bases are TGTGCCAGCAGCTTGGTATGGGACACCTCCTACGAGCAGTACTTC. The variable domain in full, with the rest retrieved from reference TRBV5-4 and TRBJ2-7, is ETGVTQSPTHLIKTRGQQVTLRCSSQSGHNTVSWYQQALGQGPQFIFQYYREEENGRGNFPPRFSGLQFPNYSSELNVNALELDDSALYLCASSLVWDTSYEQYFGPGTRLTVT.

The chain uses TRBV7-9 and TRBJ2-5; D possibly corresponds to TRBD1 (5 bases). Looked up from germline, CDR1 is SEHNR and CDR2 is FQNEAQ (reference sequence). The CDR3 runs 13 residues. V lost 5 bases, J lost 5 bases, and 12 bases lay in between. The CDR3 DNA reads TGTGCCAGCAGCCAAGACAGTAGGGAGACCCAGTACTTC. Protein product: CASSQDSRETQYF.

This clone was seen only a few times. The chain combines TRBV2 with TRBJ2-1, with TRBD2 matching over 11 bases. The CDR3 totals 16 residues. With V trimmed by 0 bases and J by 6 bases, 4 bases remained unmatched. Germline assignment: CDR1 SNHLY and CDR2 FYNNEI. CDR3 region: CASSEAVTSGVNEQFF. The CDR3 nucleotides read TGTGCCAGCAGTGAAGCAGTGACTAGCGGGGTCAATGAGCAGTTCTTC. Full variable domain (missing parts from reference TRBV2 and TRBJ2-1): EPEVTQTPSHQVTQMGQEVILRCVPISNHLYFYWYRQILGQKVEFLVSFYNNEISEKSEIFDDQFSVERPDGSNFTLKIRSTKLEDSAMYFCASSEAVTSGVNEQFFGPGTRLTVL.

This clone was detected only a few times. Compared with germline, one end of the junction differs, possibly owing to a read error. The chain uses TRBV4-1 and TRBJ2-1; TRBD2 matches at 7 bases. The V gene's germline CDR1 is MGHRA and CDR2 YSYEKL. The CDR3 extends over 14 amino acids. CDR3 in amino acids: CASSKDTGRNEQFF. CDR3 nucleotides: TGCGCCAGCAGCAAAGACACCGGGAGGAATGAGCAGTTCTTC.

This clone was observed a single time. The chain is built from TRBV5-5 and TRBJ1-2; 8 bases agree with TRBD1. Germline V gives CDR1 SGHKS, CDR2 YYEKEE (reference sequence). With 4 bases clipped from V and 4 bases from J, the junction kept 15 bases outside the gene matches. There are 17 residues in the CDR3. In DNA form, the CDR3 reads TGTGCCAGCAGCCCTGATCTCAGGACAGGGATCGGCTATGGCTACACCTTC. Amino acid sequence: CASSPDLRTGIGYGYTF.

This clone was detected only once. The chain uses TRBV5-6 and TRBJ1-2, with a tentative D call TRBD1 (5 bases). CDR3 length equals 12 residues. Trimming stripped 0 bases from V and 6 bases from J, with 6 bases between. CDR1 and CDR2 (germline): SGHDT, YYEEEE. The DNA for the CDR3 is TGTGCCAGCAGCTTGGTAGGGGATGGCTACACCTTC. Its protein is CASSLVGDGYTF.

The rearrangement links TRBV6-1 to TRBJ1-5, with a possible D match to TRBD1 (5 bases). Germline CDR1 reads MNHNS; CDR2 reads SASEGT. This CDR3 is 16 amino acids long. V shed 1 base and J shed 4 bases, with 14 bases lying between them. CDR3 protein: CASSEEPRARNQPQHF. CDR3 coding DNA: TGTGCCAGCAGTGAAGAACCCAGGGCTCGGAATCAGCCCCAGCATTTT.

The chain recombines TRBV5-4 with TRBJ1-1, with TRBD1 identical over 9 bases. Germline V gene sequence: CDR1 SGHNT, CDR2 YYREEE (reference sequence). V lost 4 bases and J lost 4; bases outside the gene matches: 8. The CDR3 has 15 residues. The chain's CDR3 is CASSRRTGAGTEAFF. The CDR3 region has the DNA TGTGCCAGCAGCCGACGGACAGGGGCGGGCACTGAAGCTTTCTTT.

This sequence joins TRBV7-9 and TRBJ2-6; tentative D call: TRBD1 (6 bases). Trimming took off 2 bases at V and 0 bases at J, with 17 bases between the two ends. Germline CDR1 reads SEHNR; CDR2 reads FQNEAQ (reference sequence). This CDR3 spans 19 amino acids. The CDR3 nucleotides read TGTGCCAGCAGCTTATTTGGCAGGGGCCTTCTCTCTGGGGCCAACGTCCTGACTTTC. Its translation is CASSLFGRGLLSGANVLTF.

The rearrangement uses TRBV28 and TRBJ2-2; D is unresolved. This CDR3 contains 12 residues. Trimming took off 11 bases at V and 4 bases at J, with 11 bases between the two ends. Germline V gene data show CDR1 as MDHEN and CDR2 as SYDVKM. CDR3: CASRSSTGELFF. CDR3 bases: TGTGCCTCGAGGTCAAGCACCGGGGAGCTGTTTTTT.

The chain employs TRBV5-3 and TRBJ1-1; D is undetermined. TRBV5-3 is an ORF, with its function uncertain. This CDR3 contains 16 residues. Trimming pared 10 bases from V and 4 bases from J, leaving 26 bases between. CDR3 amino acids: CALHEEVAARGTEAFF. DNA for the CDR3: TGTGCCCTGCATGAGGAGGTCGCAGCTCGGGGCACTGAAGCTTTCTTT.